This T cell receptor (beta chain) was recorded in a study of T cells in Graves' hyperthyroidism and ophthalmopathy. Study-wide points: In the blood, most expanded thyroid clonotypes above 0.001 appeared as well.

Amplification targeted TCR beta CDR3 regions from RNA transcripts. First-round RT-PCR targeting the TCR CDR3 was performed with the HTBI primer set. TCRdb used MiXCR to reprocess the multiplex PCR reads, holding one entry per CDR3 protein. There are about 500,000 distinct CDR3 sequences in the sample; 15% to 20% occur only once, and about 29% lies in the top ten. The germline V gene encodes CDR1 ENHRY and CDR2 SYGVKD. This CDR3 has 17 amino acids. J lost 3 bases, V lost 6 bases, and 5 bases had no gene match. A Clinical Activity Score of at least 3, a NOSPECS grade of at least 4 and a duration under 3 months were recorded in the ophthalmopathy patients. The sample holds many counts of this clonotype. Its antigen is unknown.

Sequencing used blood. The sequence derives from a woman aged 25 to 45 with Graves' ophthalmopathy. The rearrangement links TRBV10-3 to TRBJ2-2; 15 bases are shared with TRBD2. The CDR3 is CAIRGLAGGDYTGELFF. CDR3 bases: TGTGCCATCAGGGGACTAGCGGGAGGTGATTACACCGGGGAGCTGTTTTTT.